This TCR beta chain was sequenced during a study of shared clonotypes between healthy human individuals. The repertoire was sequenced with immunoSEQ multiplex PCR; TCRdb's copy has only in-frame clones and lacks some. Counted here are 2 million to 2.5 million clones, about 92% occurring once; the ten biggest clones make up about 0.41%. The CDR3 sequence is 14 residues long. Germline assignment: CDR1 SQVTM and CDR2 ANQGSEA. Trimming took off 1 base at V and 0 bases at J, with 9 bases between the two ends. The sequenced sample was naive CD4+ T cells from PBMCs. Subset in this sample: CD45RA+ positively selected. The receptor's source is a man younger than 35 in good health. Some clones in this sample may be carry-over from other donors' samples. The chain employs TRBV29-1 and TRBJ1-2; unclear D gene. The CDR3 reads CSVEGAATNYGYTF. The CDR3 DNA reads TGCAGCGTTGAAGGGGCGGCAACTAACTATGGCTACACCTTC. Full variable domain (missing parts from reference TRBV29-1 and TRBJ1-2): SAVISQKPSRDICQRGTSLTIQCQVDSQVTMMFWYRQQPGQSLTLIATANQGSEATYESGFVIDKFPISRPNLTFSTLTVSNMSPEDSSIYLCSVEGAATNYGYTFGSGTRLTVV.